These 12 T cell receptor delta chains were sequenced from one sample in a study of gamma-delta T cells after stem cell transplantation. TCRdb re-called the RT-PCR reads with CATT. The sample contains roughly 3,000 delta-chain clones, 2% to 3% of which appear only once. The sample was gamma-delta T cells. The receptors originated from a human donor. It is not recorded whose cells these are; they may come from a transplant donor.

The chain employs TRDV2 and TRDJ1; 13 bases are a match to TRDD3. CDR1 is GEAIGNYY, CDR2 EKD, per germline. The V gene end was trimmed by 1 base and the J gene end by 0 bases; junction bases not matched to a gene: 10. This CDR3 has 19 amino acids. The CDR3 protein is CACDTLATGGYENTDKLIF. In nucleotides, the CDR3 is TGTGCCTGTGACACGTTAGCTACTGGGGGATACGAGAACACCGATAAACTCATCTTT.

This clone was seen a handful of times. A read error likely explains why the TCRdb protein, taken from a much larger clone, differs from this DNA's translation at residue 17; the protein shown is translated from the DNA. V is TRDV2 and J is TRDJ2; D is perhaps TRDD3 (6 bases). The CDR3 length is 19 residues. Germline V gives CDR1 GEAIGNYY, CDR2 EKD. CDR3 sequence (DNA): TGTGCCTGTGACACCGTGGGGGGGGAGAAAGCGACTTTGACAGCACAACCCTTCTTT. This encodes CACDTVGGEKATLTAQPFF.

In its sample, this clone ranks as medium-sized (0.01 to 0.1%). The chain employs TRDV2 and TRDJ1; 12 nucleotides agree with TRDD3. The CDR3 length is 20 residues. Unmatched junction bases numbered 16, after V lost 0 bases and J lost 3 bases. Germline CDR1 is GEAIGNYY and CDR2 is EKD. Here the CDR3 reads CACDTVAGGYAGRKADKLIF. CDR3 bases: TGTGCCTGTGACACCGTTGCTGGGGGATACGCGGGGAGAAAGGCCGATAAACTCATCTTT.

A word on this clone: Translating this DNA gives a protein that differs at residue 11 from the TCRdb one, which belongs to a much larger clone; a read error is likely, and the protein shown is this translation. V and J are TRDV2 and TRDJ1, with 12 bases fitting TRDD3. The J segment lost 0 bases and the V segment lost 3 bases, leaving 13 bases of the junction unmatched. Per germline, CDR1 GEAIGNYY and CDR2 EKD. This CDR3 contains 19 residues. In DNA, the CDR3 is TGTGCCTGTGACCCGGTACTGGGGGATACACGGTTGTACACCGATAAACTCATCTTT. This translates into CACDPVLGDTRLYTDKLIF.

This clone was recorded a few times. This likely reflects a read error, since a far larger clone is one base away. Different DNA sequences within this sample yield the same CDR3. This chain uses TRDV2 with TRDJ1, with TRDD3 matching 10 bases. CDR1 GEAIGNYY and CDR2 EKD come from the germline V gene. The CDR3 has 18 residues. The CDR3 nucleotides read TGTGCCTGCGACACCGTCGACAAAACTGGGGGATTTACCGATAAACTCATCTTT. It specifies CACDTVDKTGGFTDKLIF.

For this clone: A read error likely explains this, since a far larger clone differs by one base. Other nucleotide sequences in the sample specify the same CDR3. CDR3 sequence reads: CACDTIGLHTDKLIF. The CDR3 bases are TGTGCCTGTGACACCATTGGCCTTCACACCGATAAACTCATATTT. The gene calls are TRDV2 and TRDJ1; D is perhaps TRDD2 (5 bases). In germline, CDR1 is GEAIGNYY, CDR2 EKD. The CDR3 runs 15 residues.

This clone rates as medium-sized. A read error is likely here: a far larger clone is one base away. This chain joins TRDV2 and TRDJ3; tentative D call: TRDD3 (5 bases). CDR3 length: 18 amino acids. Germline V CDR1 and CDR2: GEAIGNYY, EKD. The DNA for the CDR3 is TGTGCCTGTGGCACCGCGGGGCTGGGCTCCTGGGACACCCGACAGATGTTTTTC. The encoded protein is CACGTAGLGSWDTRQMFF.

This clone has a handful of counts. A far larger clone is just one base off, so this is likely a read error. Other DNA variants within this sample encode the same CDR3. The rearrangement links TRDV2 to TRDJ1; perhaps TRDD3 as D (6 bases). Germline lookup yields CDR1 GEAIGNYY and CDR2 EKD. Deletions cut 2 bases from V and 2 bases from J, with 20 bases between. This CDR3 has 17 residues. The chain's CDR3 is CACDKVGAPVVTDKLIF. In nucleotides, the CDR3 is TGTGCCTGTGACAAAGTGGGGGCTCCGGTTGTGACCGATAAACTCATCTTT.

About this clone itself: Possible read error: a much larger clone is one base away. The sample contains more than one DNA sequence encoding this CDR3. The CDR3 nucleotides are TGTGCCTGTGACATAGCCCCGCCGGGGGGGGATACGTCCTCACCTTCCTGGGACACCCGACAGATGTTTTTT. Translated: CACDIAPPGGDTSSPSWDTRQMFF. V and J are TRDV2 and TRDJ3, with 10 bases that match TRDD3. The CDR3 is 24 amino acids. From germline, CDR1 is GEAIGNYY and CDR2 EKD.

The table lists this clone with a few counts. A far larger clone is one nucleotide away, so this likely arose from a read error. The sample carries other DNA sequences with the same CDR3. V gene TRDV2 combines with J gene TRDJ1; 9 bases line up with TRDD3. Trimming took 1 base from V and 0 from J; bases not matched to a gene: 11. This CDR3 is built from 18 residues. The germline V gene has CDR1 GEAIGNYY and CDR2 EKD. The CDR3, as DNA: TGTGCCTGTGACACTGTGGTCACTGGGGGACCGTACACCGATAAACTCATCTTT. Residues: CACDTVVTGGPYTDKLIF.

In its sample, this clone was seen a few times. With a much larger clone just one base away, this may be a read error. This chain connects TRDV2 to TRDJ1; D is undetermined. The germline gives CDR1 GEAIGNYY, CDR2 EKD. V lost 0 bases, J lost 0 bases, and 7 bases lay in between. CDR3 length: 14 amino acids. Here the CDR3 DNA reads TGTGCCTGTGACACCGCAATTCACACCGATAAACTCATCTTT. Its translation is CACDTAIHTDKLIF.

The rearrangement joins TRDV2 to TRDJ1; TRDD3 matches at 11 bases. CDR1 and CDR2 (germline): GEAIGNYY, EKD. J gave up 4 bases and V 3 bases, and 12 bases lay outside the gene matches. This CDR3 comprises 17 residues. CDR3 region: CACDPLLGDNLGDKLIF. The CDR3 nucleotides are TGTGCCTGTGACCCTTTACTGGGGGATAATCTGGGCGATAAACTCATCTTT.